The present T cell receptor beta chain was sequenced within a study of blood T cell repertoires in COVID-19. CDR3 length: 13 residues. Germline V gene sequence: CDR1 MNHEY, CDR2 SVGAGI. Germline trimming cut 5 bases from V and 14 bases from J; bases unmatched to any gene: 9. TCRdb's copy holds only in-frame clones and misses some; the assay was immunoSEQ multiplex PCR. The profile covers 40,000 to 65,000 clones, with approximately 84% appearing a single time and around 15% taken by the ten largest. The TCR originated in a human donor in a cohort sampled during active COVID-19. The specimen sequenced was peripheral blood. The chain combines TRBV6-5 with TRBJ1-4; 9 bases are shared with TRBD1. Here the CDR3 reads CASSLLDRGHLFF. The DNA of the CDR3 is TGTGCCAGCAGTCTCCTGGACAGGGGACACCTGTTTTTT.